This TCR beta chain originates from a study of blood T cell repertoires in COVID-19. Original analysis: For nucleated cells, counts were estimated from reference gene primer amplification. Produced via immunoSEQ multiplex PCR; TCRdb's table is partial and in-frame only. The V and J calls and clone size were taken over from that table, and D and trimming were inferred from the DNA. This table holds roughly 350,000 clones, around 87% found once. The germline CDR1 and CDR2 sequences are KGHSH and LQKENI. This CDR3 is built from 15 residues. V gave up 3 bases and J gave up 5 bases, with 17 bases separating them.

Sequenced: peripheral blood. The TCR originated in a woman aged 25 to 39 with COVID-19, enrolled during active disease. The chain links TRBV18 to TRBJ2-7; weak D call: TRBD1 (6 bases). The CDR3 loop reads CASSPTGSEENEQYF. In nucleotides, the CDR3 is TGTGCCAGCTCACCCACAGGGAGCGAAGAGAACGAGCAGTACTTC.